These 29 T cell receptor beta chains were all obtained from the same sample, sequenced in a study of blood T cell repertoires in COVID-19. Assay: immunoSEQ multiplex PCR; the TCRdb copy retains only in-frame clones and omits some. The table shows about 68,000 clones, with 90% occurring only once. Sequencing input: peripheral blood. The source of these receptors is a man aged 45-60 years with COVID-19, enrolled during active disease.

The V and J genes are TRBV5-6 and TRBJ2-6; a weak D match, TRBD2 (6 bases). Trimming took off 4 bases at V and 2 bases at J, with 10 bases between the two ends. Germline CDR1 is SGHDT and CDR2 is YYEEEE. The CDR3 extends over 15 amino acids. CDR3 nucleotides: TGTGCCAGCAGCCTGGGACTCGCTGGGGCCAACGTCCTGACTTTC. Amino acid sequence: CASSLGLAGANVLTF.

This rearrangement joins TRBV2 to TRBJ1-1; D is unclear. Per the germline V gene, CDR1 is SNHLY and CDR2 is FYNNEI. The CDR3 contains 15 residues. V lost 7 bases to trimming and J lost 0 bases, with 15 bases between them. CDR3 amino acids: CASTSEGILNTEAFF. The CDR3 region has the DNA TGTGCCAGCACTTCGGAGGGAATTCTGAACACTGAAGCTTTCTTT. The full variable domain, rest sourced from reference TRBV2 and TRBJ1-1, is EPEVTQTPSHQVTQMGQEVILRCVPISNHLYFYWYRQILGQKVEFLVSFYNNEISEKSEIFDDQFSVERPDGSNFTLKIRSTKLEDSAMYFCASTSEGILNTEAFFGQGTRLTVV.

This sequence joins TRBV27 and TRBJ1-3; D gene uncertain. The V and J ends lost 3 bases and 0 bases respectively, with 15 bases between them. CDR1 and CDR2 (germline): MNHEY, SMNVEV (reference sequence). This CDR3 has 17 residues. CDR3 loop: CASSLVPPTSSGNTIYF. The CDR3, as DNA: TGTGCCAGCAGTTTGGTCCCCCCCACGAGCTCTGGAAACACCATATATTTT.

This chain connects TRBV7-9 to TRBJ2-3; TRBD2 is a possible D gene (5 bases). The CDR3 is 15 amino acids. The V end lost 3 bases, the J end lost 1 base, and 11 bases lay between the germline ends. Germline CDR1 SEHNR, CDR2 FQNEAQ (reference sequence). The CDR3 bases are TGTGCCAGCAGCTTGGTGGTGGGAGGCACAGATACGCAGTATTTT. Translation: CASSLVVGGTDTQYF.

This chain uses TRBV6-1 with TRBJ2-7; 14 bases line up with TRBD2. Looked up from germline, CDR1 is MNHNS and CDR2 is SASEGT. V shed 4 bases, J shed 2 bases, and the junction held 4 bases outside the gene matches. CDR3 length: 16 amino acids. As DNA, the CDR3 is TGTGCCAGCAGTGTTAAGACTAGCGGGAGGGCCTACGAGCAGTACTTC. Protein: CASSVKTSGRAYEQYF.

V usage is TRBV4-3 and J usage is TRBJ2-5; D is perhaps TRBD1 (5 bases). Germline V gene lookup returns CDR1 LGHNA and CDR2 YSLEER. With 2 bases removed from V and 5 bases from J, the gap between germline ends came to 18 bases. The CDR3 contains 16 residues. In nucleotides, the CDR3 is TGCGCCAGCAGCCAAAACCCGCAGGGAATCCAGGAGACCCAGTACTTC. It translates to CASSQNPQGIQETQYF.

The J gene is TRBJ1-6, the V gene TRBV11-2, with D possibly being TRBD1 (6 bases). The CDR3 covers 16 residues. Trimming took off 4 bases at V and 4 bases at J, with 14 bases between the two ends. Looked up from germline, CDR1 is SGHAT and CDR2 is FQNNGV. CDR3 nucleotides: TGTGCCAGCAGCTCTCTAAATAGGGGGTATAATTCACCCCTCCACTTT. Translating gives CASSSLNRGYNSPLHF.

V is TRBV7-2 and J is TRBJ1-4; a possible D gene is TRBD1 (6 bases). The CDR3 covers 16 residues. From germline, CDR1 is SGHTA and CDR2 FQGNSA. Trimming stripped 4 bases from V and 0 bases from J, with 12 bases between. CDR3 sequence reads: CASSSQGLATNEKLFF. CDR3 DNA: TGTGCCAGCAGCTCCCAGGGGTTAGCAACTAATGAAAAACTGTTTTTT. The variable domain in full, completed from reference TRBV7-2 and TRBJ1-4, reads GAGVSQSPSNKVTEKGKDVELRCDPISGHTALYWYRQSLGQGLEFLIYFQGNSAPDKSGLPSDRFSAERTGGSVSTLTIQRTQQEDSAVYLCASSSQGLATNEKLFFGSGTQLSVL.

This CDR3 is CASRIPGQGYEQYF. The CDR3 nucleotides are TGTGCCAGCCGAATTCCGGGACAGGGTTACGAGCAGTACTTC. The genes are TRBV28 and TRBJ2-7; 9 nucleotides match TRBD1. The germline gives CDR1 MDHEN, CDR2 SYDVKM. The CDR3 has 14 amino acids. V lost 8 bases and J lost 4; bases outside the gene matches: 9.

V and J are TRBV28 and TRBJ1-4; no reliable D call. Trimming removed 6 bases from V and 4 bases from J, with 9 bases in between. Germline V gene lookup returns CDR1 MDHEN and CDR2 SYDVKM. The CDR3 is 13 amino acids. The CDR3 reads CASRRTGNEKLFF. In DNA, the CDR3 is TGTGCCAGCAGAAGAACGGGTAATGAAAAACTGTTTTTT. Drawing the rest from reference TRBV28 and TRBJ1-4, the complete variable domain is DVKVTQSSRYLVKRTGEKVFLECVQDMDHENMFWYRQDPGLGLRLIYFSYDVKMKEKGDIPEGYSVSREKKERFSLILESASTNQTSMYLCASRRTGNEKLFFGSGTQLSVL.

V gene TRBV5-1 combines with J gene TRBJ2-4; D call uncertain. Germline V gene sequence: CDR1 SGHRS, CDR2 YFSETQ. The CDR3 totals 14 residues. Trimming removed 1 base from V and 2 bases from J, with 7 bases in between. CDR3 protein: CASSLTGPKNIQYF. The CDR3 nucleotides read TGCGCCAGCAGCTTGACTGGTCCCAAAAACATTCAGTACTTC. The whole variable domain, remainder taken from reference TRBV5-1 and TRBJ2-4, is KAGVTQTPRYLIKTRGQQVTLSCSPISGHRSVSWYQQTPGQGLQFLFEYFSETQRNKGNFPGRFSGRQFSNSRSEMNVSTLELGDSALYLCASSLTGPKNIQYFGAGTRLSVL.

The CDR3 DNA reads as TGTGCCACCAGTGACGGGGGTAGCGGGAGTCGCTCCAATGAGCAGTTCTTC. Translation: CATSDGGSGSRSNEQFF. This chain joins TRBV24-1 and TRBJ2-1; 9 nucleotides line up with TRBD2. Per the germline V gene, CDR1 is KGHDR and CDR2 is SFDVKD. The ends lost 4 bases at V and 6 bases at J; junction bases unmatched: 12. The length of the CDR3 is 17 residues.

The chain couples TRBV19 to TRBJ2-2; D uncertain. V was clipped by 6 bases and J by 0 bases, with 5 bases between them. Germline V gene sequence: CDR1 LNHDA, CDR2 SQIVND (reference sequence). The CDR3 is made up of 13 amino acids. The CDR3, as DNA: TGTGCCAGTAGGCGATCGAACACCGGGGAGCTGTTTTTT. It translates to CASRRSNTGELFF.

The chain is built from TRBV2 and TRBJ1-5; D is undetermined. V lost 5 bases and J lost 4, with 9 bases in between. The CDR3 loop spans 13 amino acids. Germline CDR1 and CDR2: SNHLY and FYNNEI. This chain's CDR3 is CASSLSENQPQHF. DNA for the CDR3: TGTGCCAGCAGTCTCTCGGAGAATCAGCCCCAGCATTTT.

The CDR3 loop is CASSLGGENQPQHF. Written as DNA, the CDR3 is TGTGCCAGCAGCTTAGGGGGGGAGAATCAGCCCCAGCATTTT. This chain uses TRBV7-9 with TRBJ1-5, with D maybe TRBD1 (5 bases). Trimming removed 1 base from V and 4 bases from J, with 8 bases in between. The CDR3 runs to 14 residues. The germline gives CDR1 SEHNR, CDR2 FQNEAQ (reference sequence).

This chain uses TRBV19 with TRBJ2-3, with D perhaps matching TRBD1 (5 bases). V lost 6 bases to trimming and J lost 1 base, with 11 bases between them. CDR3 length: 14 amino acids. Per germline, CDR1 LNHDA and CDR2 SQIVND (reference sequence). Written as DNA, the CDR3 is TGTGCCAGTAGAAGGACATCGGGCACAGATACGCAGTATTTT. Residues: CASRRTSGTDTQYF.

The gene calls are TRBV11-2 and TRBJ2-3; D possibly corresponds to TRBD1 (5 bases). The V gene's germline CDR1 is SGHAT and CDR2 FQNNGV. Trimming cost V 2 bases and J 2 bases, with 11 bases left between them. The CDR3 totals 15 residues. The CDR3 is CASSLQGGLTDTQYF. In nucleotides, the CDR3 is TGTGCCAGCAGCTTACAGGGCGGCCTCACAGATACGCAGTATTTT.

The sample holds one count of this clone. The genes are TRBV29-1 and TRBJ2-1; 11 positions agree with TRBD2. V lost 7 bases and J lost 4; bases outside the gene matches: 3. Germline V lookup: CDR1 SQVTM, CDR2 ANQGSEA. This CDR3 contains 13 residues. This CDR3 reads CSGSGRVYNEQFF. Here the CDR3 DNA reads TGCAGCGGTAGCGGGAGGGTATACAATGAGCAGTTCTTC.

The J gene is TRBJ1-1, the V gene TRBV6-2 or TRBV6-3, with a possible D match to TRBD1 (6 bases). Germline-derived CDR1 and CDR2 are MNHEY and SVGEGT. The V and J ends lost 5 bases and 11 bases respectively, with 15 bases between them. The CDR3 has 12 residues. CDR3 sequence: CASSPQGRWAFF. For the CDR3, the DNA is TGTGCCAGCAGTCCCCAGGGGCGGTGGGCTTTCTTT.

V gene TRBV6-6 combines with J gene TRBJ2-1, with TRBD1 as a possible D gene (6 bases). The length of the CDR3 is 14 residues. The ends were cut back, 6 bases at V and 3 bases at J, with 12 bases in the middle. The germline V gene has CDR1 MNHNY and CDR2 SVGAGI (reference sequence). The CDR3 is CASRQGGLYNEQFF. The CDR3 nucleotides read TGTGCCAGCAGACAGGGTGGCCTCTACAATGAGCAGTTCTTC.

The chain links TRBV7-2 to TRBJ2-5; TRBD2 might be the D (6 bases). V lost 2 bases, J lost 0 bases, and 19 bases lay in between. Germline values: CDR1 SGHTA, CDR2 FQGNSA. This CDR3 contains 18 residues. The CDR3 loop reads CASSLFYAGTMYQETQYF. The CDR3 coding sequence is TGTGCCAGCAGCTTATTTTACGCGGGAACAATGTACCAAGAGACCCAGTACTTC.

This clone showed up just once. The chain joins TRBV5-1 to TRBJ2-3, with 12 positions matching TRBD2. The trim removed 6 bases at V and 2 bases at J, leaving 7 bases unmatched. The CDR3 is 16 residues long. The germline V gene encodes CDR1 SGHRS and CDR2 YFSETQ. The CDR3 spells CASKPRLAGATDTQYF. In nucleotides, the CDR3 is TGCGCCAGCAAGCCCCGACTAGCGGGAGCCACAGATACGCAGTATTTT.

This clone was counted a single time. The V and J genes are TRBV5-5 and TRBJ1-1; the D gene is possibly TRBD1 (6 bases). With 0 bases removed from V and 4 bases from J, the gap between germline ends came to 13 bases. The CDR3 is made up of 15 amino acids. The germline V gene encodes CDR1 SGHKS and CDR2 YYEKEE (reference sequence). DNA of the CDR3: TGTGCCAGCAGCTTGGCTGGAAGGGGGGGCACTGAAGCTTTCTTT. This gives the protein CASSLAGRGGTEAFF.

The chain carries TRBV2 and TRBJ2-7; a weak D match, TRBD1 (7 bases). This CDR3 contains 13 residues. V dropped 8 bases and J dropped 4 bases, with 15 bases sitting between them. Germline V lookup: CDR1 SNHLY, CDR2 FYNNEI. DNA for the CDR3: TGTGCCAGCGCCAGGGGGGCTTTTTACGAGCAGTACTTC. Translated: CASARGAFYEQYF.

The CDR3 protein is CASSPGTGGETQYF. CDR3 in DNA: TGCGCCAGCAGCCCCGGGACAGGAGGAGAGACCCAGTACTTC. The gene calls are TRBV5-1 and TRBJ2-5; TRBD1 matches at 8 bases. CDR1 and CDR2 (germline): SGHRS, YFSETQ. J was trimmed by 4 bases and V by 4 bases; bases with no gene match: 6. The CDR3 runs 14 residues.

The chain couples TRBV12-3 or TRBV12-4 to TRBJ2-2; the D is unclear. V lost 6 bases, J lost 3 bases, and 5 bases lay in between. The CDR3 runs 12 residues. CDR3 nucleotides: TGTGCCAGCAGCTCCTACACCGGGGAGCTGTTTTTT. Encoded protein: CASSSYTGELFF.

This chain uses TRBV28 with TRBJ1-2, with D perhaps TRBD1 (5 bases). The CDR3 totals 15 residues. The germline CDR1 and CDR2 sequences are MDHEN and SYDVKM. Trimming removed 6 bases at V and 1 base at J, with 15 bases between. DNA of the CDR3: TGTGCCAGCAGCCTTCACGGGGGGAATAACTATGGCTACACCTTC. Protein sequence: CASSLHGGNNYGYTF.

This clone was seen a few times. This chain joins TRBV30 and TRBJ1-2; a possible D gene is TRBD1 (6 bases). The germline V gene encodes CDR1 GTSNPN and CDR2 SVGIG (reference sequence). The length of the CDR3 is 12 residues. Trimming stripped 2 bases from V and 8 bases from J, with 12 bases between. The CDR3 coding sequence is TGTGCCTGGAGTACACAGGGATTAGGCTACACCTTC. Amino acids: CAWSTQGLGYTF.

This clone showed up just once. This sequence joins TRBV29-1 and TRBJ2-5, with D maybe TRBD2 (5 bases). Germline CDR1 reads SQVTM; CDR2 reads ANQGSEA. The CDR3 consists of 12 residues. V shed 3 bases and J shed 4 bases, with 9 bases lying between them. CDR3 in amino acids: CSVDLARETQYF. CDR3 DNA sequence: TGCAGCGTTGACCTAGCACGAGAGACCCAGTACTTC.